This T cell receptor beta chain originates from a study of cytomegalovirus exposure and HLA in healthy donors. Across the whole study: It was reported in a later analysis that the same platform had been used for the roughly 130 validation repertoires as for the 666 first-cohort repertoires.

Assay: immunoSEQ multiplex PCR; the TCRdb copy retains only in-frame clones and omits some. This sample has under 100,000 clones, with 95% found just once. With 4 bases clipped from V and 2 bases from J, the junction kept 7 bases outside the gene matches. Germline-derived CDR1 and CDR2 are MGHRA and YSYEKL. The CDR3 is made up of 15 amino acids. The receptor was isolated from a woman under 30 in good health and CMV-seronegative. The specimen sequenced was PBMCs. This chain connects TRBV4-1 to TRBJ2-7; TRBD2 matches at 8 bases. The CDR3 sequence: CASSPWAGGAYEQYF. The CDR3 bases are TGCGCCAGCAGCCCCTGGGCGGGGGGCGCCTACGAGCAGTACTTC.